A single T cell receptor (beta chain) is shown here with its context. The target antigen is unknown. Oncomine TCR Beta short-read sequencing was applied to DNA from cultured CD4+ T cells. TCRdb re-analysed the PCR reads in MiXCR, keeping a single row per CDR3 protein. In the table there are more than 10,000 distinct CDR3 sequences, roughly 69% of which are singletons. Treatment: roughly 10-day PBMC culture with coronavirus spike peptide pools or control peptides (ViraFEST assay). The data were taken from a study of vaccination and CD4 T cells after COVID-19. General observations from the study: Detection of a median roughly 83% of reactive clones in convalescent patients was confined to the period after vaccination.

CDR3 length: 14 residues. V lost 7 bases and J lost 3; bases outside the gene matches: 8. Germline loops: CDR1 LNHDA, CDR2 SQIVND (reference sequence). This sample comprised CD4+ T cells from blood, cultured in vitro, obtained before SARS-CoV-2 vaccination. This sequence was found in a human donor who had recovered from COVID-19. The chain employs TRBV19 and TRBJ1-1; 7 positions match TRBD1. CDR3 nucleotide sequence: TGTGCCAGTACGTACAGGGGAATGGACACTGAAGCTTTCTTT. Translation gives CASTYRGMDTEAFF.